This T cell receptor beta chain was sequenced in a study of radiotherapy plus CTLA-4 blockade in lung cancer. Overall study: Disease control was seen in about 34% of patients, objective responses in about 19%.

Focal radiation and CTLA-4 blockade (ipilimumab) were tested in chemo-refractory metastatic non-small-cell lung cancer patients. Remarks on this clone: Its antigen is not known.

Regarding the study as a whole: In blood, tumor-derived TCR clones expanded after radiotherapy plus ipilimumab. Early clonal dynamics of blood T cells, together with interferon-beta, were reported as the best response predictor.

V lost 7 bases, J lost 4 bases, and 16 bases lay in between. Per the germline V gene, CDR1 is MNHEY and CDR2 is SVGAGI. CDR3 length: 15 residues. Generated by immunoSEQ multiplex PCR, the TCRdb table keeps only in-frame clones and is missing some. Here the sample spans roughly 66,000 clones, over 80% being singletons. The source was peripheral blood, collected from a patient treated with radiotherapy plus ipilimumab. This receptor was identified in a human donor with non-small cell lung cancer who had a partial response to radiotherapy plus ipilimumab. This rearrangement joins TRBV6-5 to TRBJ2-2; D might be TRBD2 (5 bases). Here the CDR3 reads CASTVLAGGTGELFF. The CDR3 DNA sequence: TGTGCCAGCACCGTCCTAGCCGGTGGCACCGGGGAGCTGTTTTTT.